This TCR beta chain appears in the sequencing data of a study of blood T cell repertoires in COVID-19. Assay used: immunoSEQ multiplex PCR; TCRdb lists only in-frame clones, some missing. Of some 330,000 clones listed, more than 90% were seen once; the top ten hold under 20%. Trimming removed 3 bases at V and 11 bases at J, with 10 bases between. This CDR3 has 12 amino acids. CDR1 MDHEN and CDR2 SYDVKM come from the germline V gene. The chain carries TRBV28 and TRBJ1-4; D unresolved. The sequence was obtained from a woman aged 25 to 39 who had recovered from COVID-19. The specimen sequenced was PBMCs or T cells enriched from blood (not recorded which). CDR3 in amino acids: CASSFQREKLFF. The CDR3 DNA reads TGTGCCAGCAGTTTCCAAAGGGAGAAACTGTTTTTT.